This is a list of T cell receptor beta chains from one sample in a study of blood T cells in healthy people across ages. TCRdb independently ran MiXCR on the 5' RACE reads; one entry per CDR3 protein. The sample includes 700,000 to 950,000 distinct CDR3 sequences, roughly 43% of them seen just once. The sequencing input was blood. These receptors were obtained from a woman between 55 and 75 years old in good health. The CDR3 runs from the conserved cysteine through the conserved F or W. A D gene is named only where the DNA matches it firmly. Clone size is stated in some rows and not others, as once, few, many or a class when expanded.

V gene	J gene	D gene	clone size	CDR3 DNA	CDR3 protein
TRBV10-3	TRBJ2-7	TRBD1	NA	TGTGCCATCCGATCCGGGACAGGGGACGAGCAGTACTTC	CAIRSGTGDEQYF
TRBV2	TRBJ1-1	NA	NA	TGTGCCAGCAGTGCTCAGGGGATGAACACTGAAGCTTTCTTT	CASSAQGMNTEAFF
TRBV4-1	TRBJ2-1	NA	NA	TGCGCCAGCAGCCTCAAGGACCGCAATGAGCAGTTCTTC	CASSLKDRNEQFF
TRBV30	TRBJ2-1	NA	few	TGTGCCTGGAGTGCCCCATCGGGGGTGCAGTTCTTC	CAWSAPSGVQFF
TRBV6-4	TRBJ2-1	NA	NA	TGTGCCAGCAGTGGCCAGGCGGGCGGTAATGAGCAGTTCTTC	CASSGQAGGNEQFF
TRBV25-1	TRBJ1-6	TRBD1	NA	TGTCCCAGCAGTGAGACGACAGGGCGCTATAATTCACCCCTCCACTTT	CPSSETTGRYNSPLHF
TRBV12-5	TRBJ1-1	NA	few	TGTGCTAGTGGTCAGACAGGTGGGGAAGCTTTCTTT	CASGQTGGEAFF
TRBV20-1	TRBJ1-4	NA	few	TGCAGTGCTAGTGGACCGGGACGTCCATTTGGGGATAATGAAAAACTGTTTTTT	CSASGPGRPFGDNEKLFF
TRBV20-1	TRBJ2-7	TRBD2	NA	TGCAGTGCCGTTGGGGGACTAGCGACCTACGAGCAGTACTTC	CSAVGGLATYEQYF
TRBV20-1	TRBJ2-1	TRBD2	few	TGCAGTGCTAGCGACAGCGGGAGGAGCTCCTACAATGAGCAGTTCTTC	CSASDSGRSSYNEQFF
TRBV20-1	TRBJ1-5	NA	NA	TGCAGTGCTAGTAGGGCTGAACAGCCCCAGCATTTT	CSASRAEQPQHF
TRBV20-1	TRBJ2-3	TRBD2	NA	TGCAGTGCTGGAGCGGGACCATCCTCTAGCACAGATACGCAGTATTTT	CSAGAGPSSSTDTQYF
TRBV27	TRBJ1-2	TRBD1	few	TGTGCCAGCAGTTTATACAGGGGGTATGGCTACACCTTC	CASSLYRGYGYTF
TRBV29-1	TRBJ2-3	NA	many	TGCAGCGTTGAAGACGGGAGCGATACGCAGTATTTT	CSVEDGSDTQYF
TRBV7-9	TRBJ1-2	TRBD1	NA	TGTGCCAGCAGCTCCCGATACCAACCGACCAGGGGACAGTACTATGGCTACACCTTC	CASSSRYQPTRGQYYGYTF
TRBV5-6	TRBJ2-5	TRBD1	few	TGTGCCAGCAGCCGGGACAGGACTTCGGGGACCCAGTACTTC	CASSRDRTSGTQYF
TRBV12-3/TRBV12-4	TRBJ2-3	NA	few	TGTGCCAGCAGCAACCCCCTTAACACAGATACGCAGTATTTT	CASSNPLNTDTQYF
TRBV6-2/TRBV6-3	TRBJ2-5	NA	NA	TGTGCCAGCAGTCGCCCTGGCAGCCTCGGGGAGACCCAGTACTTC	CASSRPGSLGETQYF
TRBV7-2	TRBJ2-7	NA	many	TGTGCCAGCAGCTTGGGACTTGCCTACGAGCAGTACTTC	CASSLGLAYEQYF
TRBV4-2	TRBJ2-2	TRBD2	NA	TGTGCCAGCAGCCCGGGGACTAGCGGGGGCCTTCTCGCCGGGGAGCTGTTTTTT	CASSPGTSGGLLAGELFF
TRBV5-1	TRBJ2-2	TRBD2	few	TGCGCCAGCGAGGGAGGGAGTCGGACCGGGGAGCTGTTTTTT	CASEGGSRTGELFF
TRBV2	TRBJ2-7	TRBD1	NA	TGTGCCAGCAGTGAAGGGACAGGGACCTACGAGCAGTACTTC	CASSEGTGTYEQYF
TRBV12-5	TRBJ2-1	NA	NA	TGTGCTAGTGGTTTGGCCCGAGTCACCACGGCAGGTGGGGAGCAGTTCTTC	CASGLARVTTAGGEQFF
TRBV7-9	TRBJ1-1	NA	NA	TGTGCCAGCAGCTTAGAGGGGTATGAAGCTTTCTTT	CASSLEGYEAFF
TRBV5-6	TRBJ1-2	NA	once	TGTGCCGGCAGCCTCCGGGCAGAACCGTATGGCTACACCTTC	CAGSLRAEPYGYTF
TRBV19	TRBJ2-7	NA	once	TGTGCCAGTAACCCCCTTCTGCCCGAGCAGTACTTC	CASNPLLPEQYF
TRBV21-1	TRBJ2-7	NA	NA	TGTGCCAGCAGCAAAGCTCCAGCCACTACGACATCCTACGAGCAGTACTTC	CASSKAPATTTSYEQYF
TRBV12-3/TRBV12-4	TRBJ1-1	NA	NA	TGTGCCAGCAGCCAGGGGTGGGGTCGAGCTTTCTTT	CASSQGWGRAFF
TRBV7-3	TRBJ2-1	NA	NA	TGTGCCAGCAGCCCAGGAGTTGCAAACTACAATGAGCAGTTCTTC	CASSPGVANYNEQFF
TRBV20-1	TRBJ2-3	TRBD2	NA	TGCAGTGCTAGTCATACTAGCGGGGGGCCGGGTCCAGATACGCAGTATTTT	CSASHTSGGPGPDTQYF